This record covers a single TCR beta chain. This clone was observed a handful of times. There is no known antigen for this receptor. Within one base of it there is no much larger clone, and no base qualities were kept. The source of the sample is a study of shared clonotypes between healthy human individuals (TCRdb year 2020). Background for the entire study: A few men and a couple of women, aged 18 to 49 years, made up the cohort. To increase sequencing depth and limit assay-specific biases, TCR repertoire library preparation and sequencing were carried out by different laboratories using diverse techniques. To estimate repertoire size and how much clonotype sharing occurs between individuals, the study deeply sequenced the blood TCR repertoires of five healthy adults. For each donor, CD4 naive and CD4 memory were each given three plates, CD8 naive was given two plates, and CD8 memory was given one plate. Per donor, leukapheresis produced somewhere between about 0.8 and 9 billion PBMCs.

Using the deep immunoSEQ assay, multiplex PCR amplified TCR CDR3 regions from genomic DNA. Genomic DNA extracted from each cell subset was distributed evenly over all wells of several immunoSEQ 96-well plates, and each plate served as one replicate. For sorted subsets, each replicate PCR was loaded with about 200 ng genomic DNA, equivalent to roughly 30,000 T cell genomes. Purified libraries were quantified with a Qubit 3.0 fluorometer, sized on a Bioanalyzer 2100, and re-quantified with the KAPA Library Quantification kit. Every immunoSEQ 96-well plate was sequenced on a dedicated single-read 150-cycle Illumina NextSeq 550 flow cell. Turning to the authors' computational methods: The immunoSEQ output contained only junctional sequences without quality scores, so filtering could not match that applied to full-length reads. Sequences were annotated with PyIR, a Python wrapper for IgBLAST v1.9, using IMGT germline references to assign V/J genes and CDR3. Reads with weak V/J assignments (E-value above 1e-6), missing CDR3, stop codons, out-of-frame junctions, or ambiguous translated residues were removed. V3J clonotypes were defined as sequences sharing an identical inferred V gene, J gene, and CDR3 amino acid sequence. Percentage overlap between repertoires was computed as shared unique clonotypes divided by the size of the smaller repertoire. RTK rarefaction, the Chao1 estimator, and Recon v2.1 estimates of unobserved clonotypes were used to assess repertoire richness. Generation probabilities for all TCRbeta clonotypes obtained by the gDNA method from a handful of donors were computed using OLGA. Imported from immuneACCESS, the table was reduced by TCRdb to in-frame sequences with V and J called. These copies leave out some clones; in studies compared against another copy, an unresolved V gene accounts for under half, and the cause of the remainder is not known. The D gene and trimming were derived from the DNA, and the V and J assignments and clone size from that table. The sample table holds approximately 980,000 clones, of which 60% to 85% were seen once. Around 1.5% of the sample is in the top ten clones.

CDR1 and CDR2 are drawn from the germline V gene: SGDLS, YYNGEE. Reading from cysteine to phenylalanine, the CDR3 counts 18 amino acids. Solely the CDR3 DNA is kept, with 54 bases framed from the first base. V loses 4 bases of germline sequence and J loses 2 bases, and the interval between the two ends is 19 bases. What the study reported, not specific to this receptor: Pairwise subsampling led to the expectation that sequencing depth would affect the degree of clonotype sharing among donors. The small number of donors limited the genetic and exposure-history diversity represented. Rarefaction of sorted-subset datasets indicated incomplete sequencing despite the large sequencing depth. Clonotypes shared by all four sorted-subset donors showed higher generation probabilities than non-shared clonotypes. Sampling was restricted to blood, and TCR repertoires in tissue are likely to differ from TCR repertoires in blood. Naive subsets generally had larger estimated clonotype richness than memory subsets. Across a few donors, 5% to 6% of naive CD4, roughly 3.5% of naive CD8, around 2.5% of memory CD4, and over 0.35% of memory CD8 clonotypes were shared.

Donors were healthy HIV-negative adults with no recently reported acute infections or vaccinations. Only Caucasian adults living in Nashville, Tennessee, USA were represented among the donors. CD4+ T cells were enriched by magnetic negative selection; naive cells were then positively selected on CD45RA, and the negative fraction formed the memory subset. Blood was obtained by leukapheresis, after which PBMCs were separated by Ficoll-Histopaque density gradient centrifugation and cryopreserved in liquid nitrogen vapor phase. Analytical flow cytometry was used to check the purity and quantity of every magnetically sorted T cell population. Genomic DNA was isolated from every sorted fraction and measured by UV absorbance on a Nanodrop 2000c.

Here the chain combines TRBV9 and TRBJ2-6, and TRBD2 may be the D gene, going by 5 matching bases. This clonotype was sampled from a young man in good health. Sequencing was performed on memory CD4+ T cells sorted from blood. The cell subset or site label on this specimen signifies: CD45RA-negative fraction. The CDR3 is CASSPALLGSAGANVLTF. The sequenced DNA is TGTGCCAGCAGCCCGGCCTTGTTGGGGAGTGCTGGGGCCAACGTCCTGACTTTC. Here the CDR3 is joined to the reference TRBV9 and TRBJ2-6 genes, and the full variable domain is: DSGVTQTPKHLITATGQRVTLRCSPRSGDLSVYWYQQSLDQGLQFLIQYYNGEERAKGNILERFSAQQFPDLHSELNLSSLELGDSALYFCASSPALLGSAGANVLTFGAGSRLTVL.